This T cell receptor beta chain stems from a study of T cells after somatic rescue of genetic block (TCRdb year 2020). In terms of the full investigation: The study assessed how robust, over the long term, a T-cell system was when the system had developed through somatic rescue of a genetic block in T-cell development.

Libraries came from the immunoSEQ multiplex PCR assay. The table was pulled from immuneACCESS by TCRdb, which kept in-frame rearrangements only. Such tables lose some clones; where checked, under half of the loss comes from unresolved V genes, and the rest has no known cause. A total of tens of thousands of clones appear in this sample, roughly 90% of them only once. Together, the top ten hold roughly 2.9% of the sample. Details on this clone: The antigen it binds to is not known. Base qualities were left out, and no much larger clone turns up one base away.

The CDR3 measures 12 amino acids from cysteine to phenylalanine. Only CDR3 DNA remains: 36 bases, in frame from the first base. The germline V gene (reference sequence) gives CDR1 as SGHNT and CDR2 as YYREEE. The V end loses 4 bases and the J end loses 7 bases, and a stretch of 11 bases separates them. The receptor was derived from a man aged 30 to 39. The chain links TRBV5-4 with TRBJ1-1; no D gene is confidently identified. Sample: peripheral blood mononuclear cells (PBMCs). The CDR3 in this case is CASSPSTSEAFF. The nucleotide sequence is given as TGTGCCAGCAGCCCGAGCACCAGTGAAGCTTTCTTT.